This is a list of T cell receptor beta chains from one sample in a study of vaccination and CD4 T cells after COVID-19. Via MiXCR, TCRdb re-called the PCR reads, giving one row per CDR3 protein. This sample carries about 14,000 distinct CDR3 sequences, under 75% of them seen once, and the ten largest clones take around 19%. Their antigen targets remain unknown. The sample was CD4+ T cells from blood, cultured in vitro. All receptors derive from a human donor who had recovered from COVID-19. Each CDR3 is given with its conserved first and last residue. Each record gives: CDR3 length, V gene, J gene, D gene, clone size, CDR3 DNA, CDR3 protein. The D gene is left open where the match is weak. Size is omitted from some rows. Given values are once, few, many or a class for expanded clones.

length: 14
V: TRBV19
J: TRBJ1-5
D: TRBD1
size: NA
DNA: TGTGCCAGTACCCCAGGGGGGGGATGGGTGCCCCAGCATTTT
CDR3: CASTPGGGWVPQHF

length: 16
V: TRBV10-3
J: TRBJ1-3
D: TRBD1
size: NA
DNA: TGTGCCATCAGTGAGTGGCAGGGGGCTTTGGGAAACACCATATATTTT
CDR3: CAISEWQGALGNTIYF

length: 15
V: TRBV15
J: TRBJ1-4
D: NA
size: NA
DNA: TGTGCCACCAGCAGAGATCGTAGGGCGAATGAAAAACTGTTTTTT
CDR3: CATSRDRRANEKLFF

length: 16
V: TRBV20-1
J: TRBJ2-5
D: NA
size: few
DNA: TGCAGTGCTAGAGATCTTACGCGACAGTCGAGGGAGACCCAGTACTTC
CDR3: CSARDLTRQSRETQYF

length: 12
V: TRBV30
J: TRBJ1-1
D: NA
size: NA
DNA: TGTGCCTGGAGTTCTACGAACACTGAAGCTTTCTTT
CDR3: CAWSSTNTEAFF

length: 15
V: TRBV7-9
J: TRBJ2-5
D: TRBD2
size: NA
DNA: TGTGCCAGCAGCTCACTGACTAGCGGACAAGAGACCCAGTACTTC
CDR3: CASSSLTSGQETQYF

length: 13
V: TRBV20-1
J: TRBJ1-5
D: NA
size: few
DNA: TGCAGTGCTAGCCGAGCAGGGAGTCGGCCCCAGCATTTT
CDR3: CSASRAGSRPQHF

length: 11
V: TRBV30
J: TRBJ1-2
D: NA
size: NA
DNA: TGTGCCTGGGCAGGGTTCTATGGCTACACCTTC
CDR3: CAWAGFYGYTF

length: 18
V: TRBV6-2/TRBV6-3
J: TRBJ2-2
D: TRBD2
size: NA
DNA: TGTGCCAGCAGCACCATTTACGGGGGGAGAGGAATAGCCGGGGAGCTGTTTTTT
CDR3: CASSTIYGGRGIAGELFF

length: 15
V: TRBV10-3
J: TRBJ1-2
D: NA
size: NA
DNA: TGTGCCATCAGTGAGAATCCGGACCCTAACTATGGCTACACCTTC
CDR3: CAISENPDPNYGYTF

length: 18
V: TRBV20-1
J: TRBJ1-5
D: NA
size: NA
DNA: TGCAGTGCTAGGGCCGAGTTGGGGAGACGCGTTAGCAATCAGCCCCAGCATTTT
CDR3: CSARAELGRRVSNQPQHF

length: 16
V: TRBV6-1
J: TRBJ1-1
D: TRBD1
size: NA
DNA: TGTGCCAGCAGAAAGGTAGGACAGGGGTTTGGCACTGAAGCTTTCTTT
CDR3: CASRKVGQGFGTEAFF

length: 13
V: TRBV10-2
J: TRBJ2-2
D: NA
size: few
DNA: TGCGCCAGCAAGGAGGGGAACACCGGGGAGCTGTTTTTT
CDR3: CASKEGNTGELFF